This T cell receptor beta chain was sequenced for a study of OX40 agonist ivuxolimab in advanced cancers. Exclusion of a patient followed from autoimmune disease history or systemic immunosuppression. Collection of blood occurred at baseline, at cycle 4 day 1, and at cycle 7 day 1. CDR1 is MNHEY, CDR2 SMNVEV, per germline (reference sequence). CDR3 length: 12 amino acids. Clones were read by immunoSEQ multiplex PCR, and TCRdb kept only the in-frame ones, dropping some. The table includes roughly 66,000 clones, about 80% detected once. This clone was observed a single time. Antigen specificity is unknown. Relative to the germline gene, one junction end is altered; a read error may explain this. Study-wide results and limits: Some of the nonresponding patients also showed low levels of normalized T-cell clonal expansion. Clonal expansion was seen in CD4+ and CD8+ blood T cells by week 6 at 0.1 to 3.0 mg/kg.

V gene TRBV27 combines with J gene TRBJ1-3; D unresolved. The clonotype was recovered from an adult with an advanced solid tumor such as melanoma, head and neck, liver or kidney cancer. Material: CD4+ or CD8+ T cells sorted from blood, obtained in a trial of the OX40 agonist ivuxolimab. CDR3 DNA sequence: TGTGTCAGCAGTTCATCTGGAAACACCATATATTTT. The encoded protein is CVSSSSGNTIYF.